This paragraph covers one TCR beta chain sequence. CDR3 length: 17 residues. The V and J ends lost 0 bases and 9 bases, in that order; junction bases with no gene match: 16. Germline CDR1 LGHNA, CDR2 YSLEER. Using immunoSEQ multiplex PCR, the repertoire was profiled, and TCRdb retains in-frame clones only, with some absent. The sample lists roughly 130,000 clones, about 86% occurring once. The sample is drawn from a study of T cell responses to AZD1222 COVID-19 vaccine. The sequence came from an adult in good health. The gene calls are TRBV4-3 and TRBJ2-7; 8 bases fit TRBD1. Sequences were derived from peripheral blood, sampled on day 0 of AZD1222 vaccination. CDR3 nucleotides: TGCGCCAGCAGCCAAGACTATCGGACAGGGAGGCACCCCTGGCAGTACTTC. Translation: CASSQDYRTGRHPWQYF.